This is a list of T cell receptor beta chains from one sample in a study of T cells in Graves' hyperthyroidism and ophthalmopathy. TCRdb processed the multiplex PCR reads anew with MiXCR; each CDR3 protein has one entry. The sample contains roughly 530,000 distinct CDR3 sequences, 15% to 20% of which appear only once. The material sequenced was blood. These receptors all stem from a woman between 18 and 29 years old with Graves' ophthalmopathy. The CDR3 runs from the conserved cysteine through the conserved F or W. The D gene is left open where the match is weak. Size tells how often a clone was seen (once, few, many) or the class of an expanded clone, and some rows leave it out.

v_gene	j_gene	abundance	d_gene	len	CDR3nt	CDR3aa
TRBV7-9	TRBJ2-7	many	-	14	TGTGCCAGCAGCTTATCTGAGGTCGCTTACGAGCAGTACTTC	CASSLSEVAYEQYF
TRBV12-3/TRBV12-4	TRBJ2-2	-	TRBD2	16	TGTGCCAGCAGGCGACTAGCGGGGGGGCCGGGCGGGGAGCTGTTTTTT	CASRRLAGGPGGELFF
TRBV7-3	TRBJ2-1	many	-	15	TGTGCCAGCAGCTTATCGGGGGAGTCCTACAATGAGCAGTTCTTC	CASSLSGESYNEQFF
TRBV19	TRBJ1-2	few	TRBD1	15	TGTGCCAGTAGCATGGGGACAGGGGACATGTATGGCTACACCTTC	CASSMGTGDMYGYTF
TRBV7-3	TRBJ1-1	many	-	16	TGTGCCAGCAGCTTAATGAACAGGGCGGGGAACACTGAAGCTTTCTTT	CASSLMNRAGNTEAFF
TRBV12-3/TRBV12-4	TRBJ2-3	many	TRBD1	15	TGTGCCAGCAGGCTAGACAGGGTCAGTACAGATACGCAGTATTTT	CASRLDRVSTDTQYF
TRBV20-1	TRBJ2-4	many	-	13	TGCAGTGCGGTACAGGGGGGGAAAAACATTCAGTACTTC	CSAVQGGKNIQYF
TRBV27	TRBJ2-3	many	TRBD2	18	TGTGCCAGCAGTCCTACTAGCGGGAGGGCCGTCGGCACAGATACGCAGTATTTT	CASSPTSGRAVGTDTQYF
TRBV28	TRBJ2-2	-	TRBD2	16	TGTGCCAGCAAAATCGGGGGGGCGGCGAACACCGGGGAGCTGTTTTTT	CASKIGGAANTGELFF
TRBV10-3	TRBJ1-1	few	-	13	TGTGCCATCAGTGTAGGGTCTAACACTGAAGCTTTCTTT	CAISVGSNTEAFF
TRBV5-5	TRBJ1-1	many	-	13	TGTGCCAGCAGCTTGTACGCGAGCACTGAAGCTTTCTTT	CASSLYASTEAFF
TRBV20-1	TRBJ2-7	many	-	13	TGCAGTGCTGGGCGTGAAAGCTCCTACGAGCAGTACTTC	CSAGRESSYEQYF
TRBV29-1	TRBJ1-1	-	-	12	TGCAGCGTTGAGGGGGTCGCAGTGGAAGCTTTCTTT	CSVEGVAVEAFF
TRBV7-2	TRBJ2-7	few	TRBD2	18	TGTGCCAGCAGCTTAGTGTCTGGAGCGGGGCAAGCTCCCTACGAGCAGTACTTC	CASSLVSGAGQAPYEQYF
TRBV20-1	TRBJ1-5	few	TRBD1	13	TGCAGTGCTGGGACAGGGCCTAATCAGCCCCAGCATTTT	CSAGTGPNQPQHF
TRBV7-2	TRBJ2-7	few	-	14	TGTGCCAGCAGCTTAGCTATCACGGCCTACGAGCAGTACTTC	CASSLAITAYEQYF
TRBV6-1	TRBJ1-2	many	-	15	TGTGCCAGCAGTGAAGTAGGTGACAGCCACTATGGCTACACCTTC	CASSEVGDSHYGYTF